This T cell receptor (beta chain) comes out of a study of blood T cell repertoires in COVID-19. Whole-study context: The study drew acute and convalescent COVID-19 samples from the United States, Italy and Spain.

The protocol was immunoSEQ multiplex PCR, while the TCRdb copy is restricted to in-frame clones and leaves out a portion. Of about 120,000 clones listed, roughly nine tenths are singletons. This CDR3 is 16 amino acids long. Trimming shortened V by 4 bases and J by 5 bases, and 20 bases separated the two germline ends. From germline, CDR1 is MDHEN and CDR2 SYDVKM. Sequenced sample: peripheral blood. The TCR comes from a man between 65 and 79 years old with active or convalescent COVID-19. This rearrangement joins TRBV28 to TRBJ2-5, with a weak D call TRBD2 (5 bases). This CDR3 is CASSYRALFSGETQYF. The DNA for the CDR3 is TGTGCCAGCAGTTACCGGGCTTTATTTTCGGGGGAGACCCAGTACTTC.